This entry describes one T cell receptor (beta chain). Its cognate antigen is unknown. This specimen belongs to a study of T cell repertoires in cytomegalovirus infection. Whole-study context: The study used recently identified HLA-C-restricted and well-studied HLA-B-restricted CMV epitopes. Indications came from public TCR beta signatures; they pointed to CMV infection and to a matching HLA type.

The study, taken as a whole, reports: Cumulative frequency of public TCR beta families picked out carriers of CMV plus the relevant HLA.

The CDR3 sequence is 12 residues long. V dropped 8 bases and J dropped 7 bases, with 15 bases sitting between them. Germline-derived CDR1 and CDR2 are SGHVS and FQNEAQ. MiXCR was run by TCRdb on the reads, yielding one entry per CDR3 protein. In the table there are some 920,000 distinct CDR3 sequences, about a third of which are singletons. The V call is TRBV7-8, the J call TRBJ2-7; D is undetermined. The clonotype originates from a human donor in good health (CMV status not recorded). Some clones in this sample may be carry-over from other donors' samples. The sample in question was cultured CD8+ T cells from PBMCs, obtained from culture after CMV antigen stimulation. The CDR3 region has the DNA TGTGCCAGCGGACGGCGACAAGAGGAGCAGTACTTC. This codes for CASGRRQEEQYF.